This TCR beta chain was captured in a study of response to subunit inactivated influenza vaccine. Whole-study findings and limits: T cells newly recruited by each seasonal influenza vaccination are few, the authors suggested.

MiXCR, run by TCRdb on the RT-PCR reads, gives a single entry per CDR3 protein. The profile shows about 610,000 distinct CDR3 sequences, 12% to 15% of them singletons. About this clonotype: Its target is unknown.

Between the trimmed V and J ends, which lost 1 base and 3 bases, there was a span of 9 bases. CDR1 and CDR2 (germline): DFQATT, SNEGSKA (reference sequence). The length of the CDR3 is 13 residues. The sample here was PBMCs from blood, taken roughly 12 days after vaccination. The chain couples TRBV20-1 to TRBJ1-2; D unresolved. The source of this sequence is a man in his fifties who received an inactivated influenza vaccine. CDR3 nucleotide sequence: TGCAGTGCTAGAGGATCAGCGGACTATGGCTACACCTTC. Translation: CSARGSADYGYTF.